The present T cell receptor beta chain was sequenced within a study of T cell responses to AZD1222 COVID-19 vaccine. Whole-study findings and limits: Donors skewed white British and female; clonal diversity was possibly underestimated. There were vaccine-associated CD4 TCRs across spike, dominant at 160-218 and 743-854. At baseline, seropositivity was found in only a handful of AZD1222 recipients. In all cases, repertoires were sampled only after the peak T cell response.

About this clone itself: Antigen unknown.

Here immunoSEQ multiplex PCR was the method, and the copy in TCRdb shows in-frame clones only, minus some. This table holds 110,000 to 150,000 clones, more than 85% found once. Germline CDR1 and CDR2: KGHDR and SFDVKD. The J segment lost 5 bases and the V segment lost 3 bases, leaving 5 bases of the junction unmatched. There are 16 residues in the CDR3. Sample: peripheral blood, taken on day 0 of AZD1222 vaccination. The receptor was derived from an adult in good health. The V and J genes are TRBV24-1 and TRBJ2-2; 10 nucleotides line up with TRBD1. The chain's CDR3 is CATSDPTGGITGELFF. The DNA of the CDR3 is TGTGCCACCAGTGATCCGACAGGGGGCATTACCGGGGAGCTGTTTTTT.